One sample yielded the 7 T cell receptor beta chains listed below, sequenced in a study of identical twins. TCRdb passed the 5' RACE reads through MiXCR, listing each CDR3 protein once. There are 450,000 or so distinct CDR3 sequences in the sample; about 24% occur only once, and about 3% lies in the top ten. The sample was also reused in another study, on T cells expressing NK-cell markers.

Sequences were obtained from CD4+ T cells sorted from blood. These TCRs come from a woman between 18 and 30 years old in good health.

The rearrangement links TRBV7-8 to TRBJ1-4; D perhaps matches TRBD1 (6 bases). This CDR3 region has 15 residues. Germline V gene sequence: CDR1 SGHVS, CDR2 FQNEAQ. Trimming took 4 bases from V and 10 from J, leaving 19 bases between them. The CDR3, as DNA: TGTGCCAGCAGCTCGGGGGGACACAAAAAGGGAAAACTGTTTTTT. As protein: CASSSGGHKKGKLFF.

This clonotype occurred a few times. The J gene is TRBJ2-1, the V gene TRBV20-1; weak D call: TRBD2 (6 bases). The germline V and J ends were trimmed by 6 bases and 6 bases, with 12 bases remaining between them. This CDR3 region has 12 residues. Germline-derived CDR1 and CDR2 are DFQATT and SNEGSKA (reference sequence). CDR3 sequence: CSARGIFNEQFF. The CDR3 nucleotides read TGCAGTGCACGCGGGATCTTCAATGAGCAGTTCTTC.

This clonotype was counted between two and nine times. The CDR3 reads CASSRSWIGASYNEQFF. The DNA of the CDR3 is TGCGCCAGCAGCCGCTCGTGGATCGGCGCCTCCTACAATGAGCAGTTCTTC. The chain is built from TRBV4-3 and TRBJ2-1; no firm D call. Trimming shortened V by 4 bases and J by 0 bases, and 16 bases separated the two germline ends. CDR1 is LGHNA, CDR2 YSLEER, per germline. CDR3 length equals 17 residues.

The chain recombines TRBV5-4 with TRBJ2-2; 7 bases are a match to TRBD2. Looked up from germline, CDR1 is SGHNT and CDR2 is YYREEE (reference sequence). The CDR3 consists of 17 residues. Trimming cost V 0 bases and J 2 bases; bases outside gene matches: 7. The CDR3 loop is CASSLGWAGDNTGELFF. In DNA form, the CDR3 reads TGTGCCAGCAGCTTGGGTTGGGCGGGGGATAACACCGGGGAGCTGTTTTTT.

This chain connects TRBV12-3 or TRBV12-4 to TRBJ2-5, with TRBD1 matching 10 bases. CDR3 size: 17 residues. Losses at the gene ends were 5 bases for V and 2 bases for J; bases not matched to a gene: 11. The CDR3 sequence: CASSPGQGVNGQETQYF. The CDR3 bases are TGTGCCAGCAGTCCAGGACAGGGGGTCAATGGGCAAGAGACCCAGTACTTC.

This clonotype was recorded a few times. CDR3 sequence reads: CASSSPARTARNEQYF. DNA for the CDR3: TGTGCCAGCAGTTCCCCTGCTCGGACAGCGCGTAACGAGCAGTACTTC. The rearrangement uses TRBV27 and TRBJ2-7; D may be TRBD1 (6 bases). Germline loops: CDR1 MNHEY, CDR2 SMNVEV (reference sequence). This CDR3 is built from 16 residues. Trimming cost V 4 bases and J 5 bases, with 21 bases left between them.

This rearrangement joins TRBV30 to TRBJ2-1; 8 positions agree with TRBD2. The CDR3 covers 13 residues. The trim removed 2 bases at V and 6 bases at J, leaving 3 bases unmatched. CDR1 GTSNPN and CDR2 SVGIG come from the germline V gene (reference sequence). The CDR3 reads CAWSLGLVNEQFF. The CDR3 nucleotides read TGTGCCTGGAGTCTGGGACTAGTCAATGAGCAGTTCTTC.